The T cell receptor beta chain under discussion was sequenced for a study of cytomegalovirus exposure and HLA in healthy donors. Study-wide points: In vitro confirmation showed a few CMV-associated chains to be CMV antigen specific.

A remark on this clone: Its antigen is currently unknown.

Profiled with immunoSEQ multiplex PCR; TCRdb holds only in-frame clones, not every one. The sample yields roughly 140,000 clones, around 88% seen once. The CDR3 extends over 20 amino acids. V lost 1 base, J lost 1 base, and 26 bases lay in between. CDR1 and CDR2 (germline): SGHVS, FQNEAQ. Sequenced material: PBMCs. V is TRBV7-8 and J is TRBJ2-7, with D maybe TRBD1 (6 bases). The clonotype comes from a woman between 18 and 29 years old in good health and CMV-seropositive. The CDR3 reads CASSLGEETGDTYSSYEQYF. The CDR3 coding sequence is TGTGCCAGCAGCTTAGGCGAGGAGACAGGTGACACATACTCTTCCTACGAGCAGTACTTC.